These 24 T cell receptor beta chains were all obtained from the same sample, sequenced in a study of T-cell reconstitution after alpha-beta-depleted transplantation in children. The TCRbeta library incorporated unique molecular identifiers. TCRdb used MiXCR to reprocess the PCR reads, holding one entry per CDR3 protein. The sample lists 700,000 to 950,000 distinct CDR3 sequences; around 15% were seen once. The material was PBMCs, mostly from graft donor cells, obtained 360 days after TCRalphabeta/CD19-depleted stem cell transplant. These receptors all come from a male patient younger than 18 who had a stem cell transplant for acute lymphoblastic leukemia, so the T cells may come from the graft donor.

DNA for the CDR3: TGCAGTGCTAGACCGGGACTAGAGGAGACCCAGTACTTC. It specifies CSARPGLEETQYF. V is TRBV20-1 and J is TRBJ2-5, with TRBD2 matching over 8 bases. The germline V gene encodes CDR1 DFQATT and CDR2 SNEGSKA (reference sequence). The CDR3 covers 13 residues. The V gene end was trimmed by 2 bases and the J gene end by 5 bases; junction bases not matched to a gene: 4.

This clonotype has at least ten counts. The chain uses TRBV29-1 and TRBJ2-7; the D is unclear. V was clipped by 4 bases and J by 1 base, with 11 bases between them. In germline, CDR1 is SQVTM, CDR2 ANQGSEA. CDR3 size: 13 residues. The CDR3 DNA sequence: TGCAGCGTTGGGGCGGACGGATCCTACGAGCAGTACTTC. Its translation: CSVGADGSYEQYF.

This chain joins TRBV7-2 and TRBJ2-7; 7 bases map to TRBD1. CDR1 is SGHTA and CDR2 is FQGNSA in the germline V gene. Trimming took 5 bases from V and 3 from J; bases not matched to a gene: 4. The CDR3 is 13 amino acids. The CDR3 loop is CASSIRQGYEQYF. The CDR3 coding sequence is TGTGCCAGCAGCATTCGACAGGGCTACGAGCAGTACTTC.

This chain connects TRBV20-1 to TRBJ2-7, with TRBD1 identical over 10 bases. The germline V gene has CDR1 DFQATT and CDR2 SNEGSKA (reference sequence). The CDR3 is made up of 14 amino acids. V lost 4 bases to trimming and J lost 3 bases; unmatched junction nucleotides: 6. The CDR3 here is CSAISTGGIYEQYF. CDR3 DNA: TGCAGTGCTATCTCGACAGGGGGCATCTACGAGCAGTACTTC.

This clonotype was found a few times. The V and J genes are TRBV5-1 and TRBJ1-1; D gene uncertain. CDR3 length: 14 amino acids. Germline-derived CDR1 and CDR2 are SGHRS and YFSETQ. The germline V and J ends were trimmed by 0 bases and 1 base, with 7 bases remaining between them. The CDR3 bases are TGCGCCAGCAGCTTGGCCCCAGAGAACACTGAAGCTTTCTTT. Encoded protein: CASSLAPENTEAFF.

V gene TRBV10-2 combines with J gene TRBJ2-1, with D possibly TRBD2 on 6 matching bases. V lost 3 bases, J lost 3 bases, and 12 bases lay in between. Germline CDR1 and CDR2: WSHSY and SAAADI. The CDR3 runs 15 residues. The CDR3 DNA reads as TGCGCCAGCAGTGACCCGGGGGTACGCTACAATGAGCAGTTCTTC. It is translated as CASSDPGVRYNEQFF.

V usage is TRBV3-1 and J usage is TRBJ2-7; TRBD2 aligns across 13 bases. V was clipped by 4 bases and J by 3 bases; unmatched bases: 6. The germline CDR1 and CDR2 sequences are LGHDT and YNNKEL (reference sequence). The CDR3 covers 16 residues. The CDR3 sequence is CASSLTGLAGYYEQYF. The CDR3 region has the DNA TGTGCCAGCAGCCTTACGGGACTAGCGGGATACTACGAGCAGTACTTC.

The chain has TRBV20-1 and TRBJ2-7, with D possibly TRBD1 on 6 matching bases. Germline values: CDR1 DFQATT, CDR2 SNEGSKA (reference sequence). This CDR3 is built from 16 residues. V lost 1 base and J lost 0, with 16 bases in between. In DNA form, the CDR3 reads TGCAGTGCTAGAGCTGGTTGGGGGCTAGGCTCCTACGAGCAGTACTTC. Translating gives CSARAGWGLGSYEQYF.

CDR3 sequence (DNA): TGCAGTGCAAAGGGGGGAGTGAGCAGAAACAATGAGCAGTTCTTC. It encodes CSAKGGVSRNNEQFF. This rearrangement joins TRBV20-1 to TRBJ2-1; possibly TRBD1 or TRBD2 for D (6 bases each). Germline CDR1 and CDR2: DFQATT and SNEGSKA (reference sequence). The V and J ends lost 6 bases and 5 bases respectively, with 20 bases between them. The CDR3 totals 15 residues.

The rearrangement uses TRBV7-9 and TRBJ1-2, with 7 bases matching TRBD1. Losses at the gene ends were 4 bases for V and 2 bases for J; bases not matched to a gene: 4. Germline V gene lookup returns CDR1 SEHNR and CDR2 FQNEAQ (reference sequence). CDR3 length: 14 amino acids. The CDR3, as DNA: TGTGCCAGCAGCTCTCACAGGGGCAACTATGGCTACACCTTC. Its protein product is CASSSHRGNYGYTF.

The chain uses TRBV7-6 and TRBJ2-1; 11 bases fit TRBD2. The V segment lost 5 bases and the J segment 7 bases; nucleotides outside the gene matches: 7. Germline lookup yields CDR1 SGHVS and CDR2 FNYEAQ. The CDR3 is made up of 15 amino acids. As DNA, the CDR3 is TGTGCCAGCAGCCGGGGACTAGCGGTGGGGAATGAGCAGTTCTTC. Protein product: CASSRGLAVGNEQFF.

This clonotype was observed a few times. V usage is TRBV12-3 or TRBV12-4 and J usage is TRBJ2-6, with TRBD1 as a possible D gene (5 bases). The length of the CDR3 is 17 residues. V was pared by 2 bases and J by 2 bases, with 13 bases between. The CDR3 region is CASSLLDSRPGANVLTF. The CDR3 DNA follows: TGTGCCAGCAGTTTACTAGACAGTCGACCTGGGGCCAACGTCCTGACTTTC.

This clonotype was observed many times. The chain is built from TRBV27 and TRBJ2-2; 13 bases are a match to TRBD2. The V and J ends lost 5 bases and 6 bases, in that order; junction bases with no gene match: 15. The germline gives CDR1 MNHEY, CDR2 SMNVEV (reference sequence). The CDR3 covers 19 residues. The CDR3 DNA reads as TGTGCCAGCAGTCTCCATGCACTAGCGGGAGGGCAGTTGGCCGGGGAGCTGTTTTTT. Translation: CASSLHALAGGQLAGELFF.

The CDR3 DNA follows: TGTGCCTGGGGACTAGCGGGGGGAGAGACCCAGTACTTC. This encodes CAWGLAGGETQYF. The J gene is TRBJ2-5, the V gene TRBV30, with 14 nucleotides matching TRBD2. V shed 5 bases, J shed 4 bases, and the junction held 0 bases outside the gene matches. The germline gives CDR1 GTSNPN, CDR2 SVGIG (reference sequence). The CDR3 is 13 residues long.

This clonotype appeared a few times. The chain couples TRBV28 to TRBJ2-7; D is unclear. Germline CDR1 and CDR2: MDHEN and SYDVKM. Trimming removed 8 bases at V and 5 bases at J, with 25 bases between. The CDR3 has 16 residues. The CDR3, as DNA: TGTGCCAGCCCTTCCACAGCAAACCCTTTTCCGGACGAGCAGTACTTC. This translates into CASPSTANPFPDEQYF.

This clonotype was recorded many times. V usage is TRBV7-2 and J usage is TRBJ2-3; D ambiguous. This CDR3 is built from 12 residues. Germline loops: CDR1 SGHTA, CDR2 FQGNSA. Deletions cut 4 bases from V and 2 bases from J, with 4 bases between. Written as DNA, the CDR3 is TGTGCCAGCAGCTCAACCACAGATACGCAGTATTTT. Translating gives CASSSTTDTQYF.

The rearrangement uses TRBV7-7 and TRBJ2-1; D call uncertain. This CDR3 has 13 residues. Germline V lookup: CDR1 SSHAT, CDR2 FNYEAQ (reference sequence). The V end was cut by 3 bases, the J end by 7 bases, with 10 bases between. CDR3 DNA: TGTGCCAGCAGCTTCCACTTCTTTAATGAGCAGTTCTTC. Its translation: CASSFHFFNEQFF.

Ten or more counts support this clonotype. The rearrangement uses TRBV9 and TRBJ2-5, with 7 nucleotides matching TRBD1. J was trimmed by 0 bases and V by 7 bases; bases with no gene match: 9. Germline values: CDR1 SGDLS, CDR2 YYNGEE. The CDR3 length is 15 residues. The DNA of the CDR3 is TGTGCCAGCGGTCCGACAGGGTCCCACCAAGAGACCCAGTACTTC. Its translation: CASGPTGSHQETQYF. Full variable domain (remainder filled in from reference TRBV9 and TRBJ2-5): DSGVTQTPKHLITATGQRVTLRCSPRSGDLSVYWYQQSLDQGLQFLIQYYNGEERAKGNILERFSAQQFPDLHSELNLSSLELGDSALYFCASGPTGSHQETQYFGPGTRLLVL.

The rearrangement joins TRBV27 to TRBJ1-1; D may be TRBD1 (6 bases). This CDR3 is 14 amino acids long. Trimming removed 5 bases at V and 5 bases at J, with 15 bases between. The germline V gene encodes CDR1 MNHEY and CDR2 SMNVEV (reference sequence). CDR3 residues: CASSAAGAWTEAFF. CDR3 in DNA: TGTGCCAGCAGTGCCGCGGGGGCCTGGACTGAAGCTTTCTTT.

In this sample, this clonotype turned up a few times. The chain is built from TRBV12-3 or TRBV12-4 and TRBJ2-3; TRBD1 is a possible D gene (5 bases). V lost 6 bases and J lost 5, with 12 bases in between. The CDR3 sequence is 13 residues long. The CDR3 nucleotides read TGTGCCAGCAGGGGGCAGGGCCTAGATACGCAGTATTTT. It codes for CASRGQGLDTQYF.

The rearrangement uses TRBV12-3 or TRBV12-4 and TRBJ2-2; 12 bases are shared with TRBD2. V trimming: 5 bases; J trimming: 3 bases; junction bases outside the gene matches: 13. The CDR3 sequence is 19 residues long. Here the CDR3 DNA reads TGTGCCAGCAGTCAACCGGGACTAGCGGGTTTGCGATACACCGGGGAGCTGTTTTTT. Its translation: CASSQPGLAGLRYTGELFF.

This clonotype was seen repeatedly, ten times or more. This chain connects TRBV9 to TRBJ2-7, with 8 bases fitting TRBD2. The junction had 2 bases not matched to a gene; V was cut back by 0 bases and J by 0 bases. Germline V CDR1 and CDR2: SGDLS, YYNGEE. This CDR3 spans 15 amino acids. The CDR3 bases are TGTGCCAGCAGCGTAGGCGGGAGGTCCTCCTACGAGCAGTACTTC. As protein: CASSVGGRSSYEQYF.

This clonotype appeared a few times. CDR3: CASSPLKLAGHTYNEQFF. In DNA form, the CDR3 reads TGTGCCAGCAGCCCCCTAAAACTCGCGGGCCATACCTACAATGAGCAGTTCTTC. The gene calls are TRBV11-1 and TRBJ2-1; the D gene is possibly TRBD2 (5 bases). This CDR3 has 18 residues. Germline V lookup: CDR1 SGHAT, CDR2 FQDESV (reference sequence). V was cut by 5 bases and J by 2 bases, with 22 bases left in between.

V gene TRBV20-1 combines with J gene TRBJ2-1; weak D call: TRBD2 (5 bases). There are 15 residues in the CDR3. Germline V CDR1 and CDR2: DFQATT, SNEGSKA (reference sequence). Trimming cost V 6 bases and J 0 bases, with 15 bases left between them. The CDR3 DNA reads TGCAGTGCCAGCAGAGGGCGGGTCTCCTACAATGAGCAGTTCTTC. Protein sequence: CSASRGRVSYNEQFF.